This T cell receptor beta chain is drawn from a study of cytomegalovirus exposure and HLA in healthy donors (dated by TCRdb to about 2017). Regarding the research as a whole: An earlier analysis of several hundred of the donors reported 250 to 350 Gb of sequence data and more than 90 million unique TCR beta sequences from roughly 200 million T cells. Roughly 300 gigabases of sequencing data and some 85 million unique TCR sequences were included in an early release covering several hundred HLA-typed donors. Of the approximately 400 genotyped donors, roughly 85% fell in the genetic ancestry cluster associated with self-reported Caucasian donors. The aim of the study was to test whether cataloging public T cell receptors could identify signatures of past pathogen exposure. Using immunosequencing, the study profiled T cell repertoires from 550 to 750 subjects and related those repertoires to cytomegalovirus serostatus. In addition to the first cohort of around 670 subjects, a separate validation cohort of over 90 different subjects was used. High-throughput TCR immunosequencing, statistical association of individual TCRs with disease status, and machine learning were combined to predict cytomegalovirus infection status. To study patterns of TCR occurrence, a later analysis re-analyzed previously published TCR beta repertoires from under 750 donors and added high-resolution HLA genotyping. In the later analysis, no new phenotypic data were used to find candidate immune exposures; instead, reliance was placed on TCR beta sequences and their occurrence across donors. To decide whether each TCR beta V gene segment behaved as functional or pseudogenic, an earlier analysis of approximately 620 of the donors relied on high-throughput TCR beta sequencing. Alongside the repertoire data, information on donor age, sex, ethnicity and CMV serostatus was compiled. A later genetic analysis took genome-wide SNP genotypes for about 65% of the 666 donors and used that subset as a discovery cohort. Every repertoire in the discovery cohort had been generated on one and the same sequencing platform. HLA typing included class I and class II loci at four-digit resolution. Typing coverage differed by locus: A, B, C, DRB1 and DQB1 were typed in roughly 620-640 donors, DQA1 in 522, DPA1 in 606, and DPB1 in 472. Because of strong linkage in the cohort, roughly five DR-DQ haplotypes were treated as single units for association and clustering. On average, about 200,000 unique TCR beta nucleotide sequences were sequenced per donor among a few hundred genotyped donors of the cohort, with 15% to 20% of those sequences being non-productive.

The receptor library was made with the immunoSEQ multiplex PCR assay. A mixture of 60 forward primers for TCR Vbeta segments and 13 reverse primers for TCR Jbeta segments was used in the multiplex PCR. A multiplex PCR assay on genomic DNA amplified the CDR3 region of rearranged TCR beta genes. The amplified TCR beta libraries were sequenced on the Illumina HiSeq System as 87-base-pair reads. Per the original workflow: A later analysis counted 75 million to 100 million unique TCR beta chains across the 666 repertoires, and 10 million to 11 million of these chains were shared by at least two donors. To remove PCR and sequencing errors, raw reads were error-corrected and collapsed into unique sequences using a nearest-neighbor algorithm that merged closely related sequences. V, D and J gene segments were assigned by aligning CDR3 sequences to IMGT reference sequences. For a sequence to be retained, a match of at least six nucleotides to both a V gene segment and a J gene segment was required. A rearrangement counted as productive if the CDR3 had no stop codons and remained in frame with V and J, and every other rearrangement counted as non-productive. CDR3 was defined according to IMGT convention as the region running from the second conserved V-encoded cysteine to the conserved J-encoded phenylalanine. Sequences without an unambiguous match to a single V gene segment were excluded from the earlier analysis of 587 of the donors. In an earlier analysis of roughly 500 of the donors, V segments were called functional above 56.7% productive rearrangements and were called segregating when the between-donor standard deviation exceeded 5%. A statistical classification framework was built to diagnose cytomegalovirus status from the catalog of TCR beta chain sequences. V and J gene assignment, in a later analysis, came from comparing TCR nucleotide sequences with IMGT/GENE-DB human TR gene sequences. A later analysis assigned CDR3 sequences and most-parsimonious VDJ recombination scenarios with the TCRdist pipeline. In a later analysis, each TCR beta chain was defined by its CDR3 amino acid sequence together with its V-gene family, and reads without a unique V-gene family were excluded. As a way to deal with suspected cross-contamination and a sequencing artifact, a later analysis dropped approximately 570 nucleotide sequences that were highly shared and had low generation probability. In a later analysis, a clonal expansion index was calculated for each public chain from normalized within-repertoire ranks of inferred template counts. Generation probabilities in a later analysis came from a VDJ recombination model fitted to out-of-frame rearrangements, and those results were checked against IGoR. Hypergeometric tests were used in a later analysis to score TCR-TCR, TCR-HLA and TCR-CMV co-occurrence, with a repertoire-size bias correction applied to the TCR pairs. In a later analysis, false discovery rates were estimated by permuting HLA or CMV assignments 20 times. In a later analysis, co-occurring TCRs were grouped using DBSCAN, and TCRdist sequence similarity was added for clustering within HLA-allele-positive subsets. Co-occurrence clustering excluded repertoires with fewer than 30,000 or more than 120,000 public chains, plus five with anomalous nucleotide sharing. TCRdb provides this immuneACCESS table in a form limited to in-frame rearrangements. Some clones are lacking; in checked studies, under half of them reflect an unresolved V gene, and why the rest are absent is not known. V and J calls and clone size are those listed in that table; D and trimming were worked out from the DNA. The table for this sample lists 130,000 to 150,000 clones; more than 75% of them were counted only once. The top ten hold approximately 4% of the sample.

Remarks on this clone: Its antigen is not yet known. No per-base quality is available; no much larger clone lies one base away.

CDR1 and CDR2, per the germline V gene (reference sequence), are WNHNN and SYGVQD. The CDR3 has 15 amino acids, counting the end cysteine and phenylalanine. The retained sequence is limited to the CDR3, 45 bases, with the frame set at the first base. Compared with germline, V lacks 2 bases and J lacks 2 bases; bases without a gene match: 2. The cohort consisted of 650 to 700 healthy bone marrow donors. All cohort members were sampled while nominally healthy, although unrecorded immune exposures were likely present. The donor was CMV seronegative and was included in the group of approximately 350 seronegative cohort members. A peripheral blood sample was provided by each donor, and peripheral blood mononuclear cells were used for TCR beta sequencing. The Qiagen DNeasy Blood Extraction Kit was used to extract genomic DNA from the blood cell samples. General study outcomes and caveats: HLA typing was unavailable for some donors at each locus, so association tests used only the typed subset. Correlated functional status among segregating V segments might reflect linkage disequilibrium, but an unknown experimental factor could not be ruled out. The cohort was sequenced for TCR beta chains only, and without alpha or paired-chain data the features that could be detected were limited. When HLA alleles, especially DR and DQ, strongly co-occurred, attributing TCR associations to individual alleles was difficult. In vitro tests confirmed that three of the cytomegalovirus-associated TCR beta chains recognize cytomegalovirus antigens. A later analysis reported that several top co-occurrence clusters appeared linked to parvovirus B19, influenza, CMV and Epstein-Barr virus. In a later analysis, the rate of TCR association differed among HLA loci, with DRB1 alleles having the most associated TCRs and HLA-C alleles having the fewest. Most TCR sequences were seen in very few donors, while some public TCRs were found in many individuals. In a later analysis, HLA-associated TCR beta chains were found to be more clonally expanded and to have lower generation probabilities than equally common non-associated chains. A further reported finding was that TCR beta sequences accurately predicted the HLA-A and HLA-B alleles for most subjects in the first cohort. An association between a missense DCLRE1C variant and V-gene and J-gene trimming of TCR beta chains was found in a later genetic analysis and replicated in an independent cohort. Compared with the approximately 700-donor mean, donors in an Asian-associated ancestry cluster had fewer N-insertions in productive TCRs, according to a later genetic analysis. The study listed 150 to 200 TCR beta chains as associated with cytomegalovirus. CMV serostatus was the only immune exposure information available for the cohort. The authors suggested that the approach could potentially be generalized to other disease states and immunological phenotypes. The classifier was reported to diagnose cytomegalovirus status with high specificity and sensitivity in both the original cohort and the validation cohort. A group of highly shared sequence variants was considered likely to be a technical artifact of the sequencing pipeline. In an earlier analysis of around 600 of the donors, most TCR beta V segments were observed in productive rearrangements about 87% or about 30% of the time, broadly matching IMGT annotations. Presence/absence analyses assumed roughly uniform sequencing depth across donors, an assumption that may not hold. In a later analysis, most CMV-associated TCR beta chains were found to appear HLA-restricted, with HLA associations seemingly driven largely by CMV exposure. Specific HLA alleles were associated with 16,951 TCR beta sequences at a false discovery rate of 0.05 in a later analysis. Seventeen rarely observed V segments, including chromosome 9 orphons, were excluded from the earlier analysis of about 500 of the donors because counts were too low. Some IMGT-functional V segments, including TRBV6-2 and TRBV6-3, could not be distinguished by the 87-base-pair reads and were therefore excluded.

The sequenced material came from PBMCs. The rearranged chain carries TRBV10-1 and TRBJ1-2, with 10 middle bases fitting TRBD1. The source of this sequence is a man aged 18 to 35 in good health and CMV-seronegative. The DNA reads TGCGCCAGCAGTGAGGGGACAGGGGTCAACTATGGCTACACCTTC. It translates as CASSEGTGVNYGYTF.